What follows are 4 T cell receptor beta chains derived from one specimen sequenced in a study of T cells in Graves' hyperthyroidism and ophthalmopathy. Template material for amplifying TCR beta CDR3 regions consisted of RNA transcripts. Primed by the HTBI set, a first-round RT-PCR was run on the TCR CDR3. MiXCR, applied by TCRdb to the multiplex PCR reads, yields one record per CDR3 protein. Among around 610,000 distinct CDR3 sequences listed, roughly 14% were seen once. Sequenced material: blood. The receptors were sampled from a woman aged 40-49 years with Graves' ophthalmopathy.

The rearrangement joins TRBV20-1 to TRBJ1-3, with D unresolved. Germline CDR1 is DFQATT and CDR2 is SNEGSKA (reference sequence). The CDR3 contains 13 residues. The V and J ends lost 3 bases and 2 bases respectively, with 8 bases between them. The CDR3 spells CSASGEAGNTIYF. CDR3 nucleotide sequence: TGCAGTGCTAGTGGAGAAGCTGGAAACACCATATATTTT.

This clonotype showed up many times. The chain combines TRBV7-9 with TRBJ2-7; D may correspond to TRBD1 or TRBD2 (5 bases each). The CDR3 length is 14 residues. Trimming removed 5 bases from V and 9 bases from J, with 20 bases in between. Germline CDR1 reads SEHNR; CDR2 reads FQNEAQ (reference sequence). In nucleotides, the CDR3 is TGTGCCAGCAGCACCGGGCCCCTTGGGGGACCGCAGTACTTC. Amino acids: CASSTGPLGGPQYF.

The chain links TRBV27 to TRBJ1-2, with TRBD1 as a possible D gene (5 bases). Germline lookup yields CDR1 MNHEY and CDR2 SMNVEV (reference sequence). This CDR3 is 13 amino acids long. V was shortened by 8 bases and J by 5 bases, with 15 bases between the two germline ends. The CDR3 protein is CASFSPGGYGYTF. In DNA form, the CDR3 reads TGTGCCAGCTTTTCCCCCGGGGGTTATGGCTACACCTTC.

The sample holds many counts of this clonotype. The V call is TRBV11-2, the J call TRBJ2-7; 7 nucleotides align to TRBD1. This CDR3 region has 12 residues. Germline V gene data show CDR1 as SGHAT and CDR2 as FQNNGV. J lost 8 bases, V lost 5 bases, and 6 bases had no gene match. In DNA, the CDR3 is TGTGCCAGCAGCGACCGGGACAGCAAGCAGTACTTC. Its translation: CASSDRDSKQYF. Variable domain in full (rest from reference TRBV11-2 and TRBJ2-7): EAGVAQSPRYKIIEKRQSVAFWCNPISGHATLYWYQQILGQGPKLLIQFQNNGVVDDSQLPKDRFSAERLKGVDSTLKIQPAKLEDSAVYLCASSDRDSKQYFGPGTRLTVT.